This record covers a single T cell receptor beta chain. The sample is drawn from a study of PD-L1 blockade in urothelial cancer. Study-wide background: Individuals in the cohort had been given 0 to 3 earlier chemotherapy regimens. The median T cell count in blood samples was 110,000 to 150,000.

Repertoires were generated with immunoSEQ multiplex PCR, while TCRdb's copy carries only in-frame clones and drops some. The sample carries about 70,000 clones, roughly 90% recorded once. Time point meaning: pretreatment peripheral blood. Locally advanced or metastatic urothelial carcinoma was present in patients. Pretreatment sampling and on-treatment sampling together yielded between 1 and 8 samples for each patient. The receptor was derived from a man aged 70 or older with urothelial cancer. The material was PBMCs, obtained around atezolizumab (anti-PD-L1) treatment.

CDR3 protein: CASSETPNQPQHF. CDR3 nucleotide sequence: TGCGCCAGCAGTGAAACACCAAATCAGCCCCAGCATTTT. The genes are TRBV10-2 and TRBJ1-5; D is unclear. The germline V gene encodes CDR1 WSHSY and CDR2 SAAADI. The germline V and J ends were trimmed by 3 bases and 4 bases, with 7 bases remaining between them. The CDR3 covers 13 residues.